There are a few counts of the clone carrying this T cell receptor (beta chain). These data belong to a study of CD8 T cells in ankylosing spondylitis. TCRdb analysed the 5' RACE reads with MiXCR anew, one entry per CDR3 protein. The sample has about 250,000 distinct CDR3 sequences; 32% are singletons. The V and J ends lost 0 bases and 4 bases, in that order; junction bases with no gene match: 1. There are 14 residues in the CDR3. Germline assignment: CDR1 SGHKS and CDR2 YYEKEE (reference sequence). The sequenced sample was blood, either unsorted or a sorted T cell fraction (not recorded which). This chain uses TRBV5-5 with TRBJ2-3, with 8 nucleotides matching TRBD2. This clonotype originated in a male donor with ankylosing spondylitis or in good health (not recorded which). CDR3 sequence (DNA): TGTGCCAGCAGCTTGGGACTAGCGTCAGATACGCAGTATTTT. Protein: CASSLGLASDTQYF. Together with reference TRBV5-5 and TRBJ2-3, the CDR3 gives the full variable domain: DAGVTQSPTHLIKTRGQQVTLRCSPISGHKSVSWYQQVLGQGPQFIFQYYEKEERGRGNFPDRFSARQFPNYSSELNVNALLLGDSALYLCASSLGLASDTQYFGPGTRLTVL.